This T cell receptor (beta chain) was obtained from a study of Graves' ophthalmopathy and Graves' hyperthyroidism (dated by TCRdb to the late 2010s). As for the study more broadly: Peripheral blood was collected at initial diagnosis, prior to any treatment. In six hyperthyroidism patients, T-cell repertoires of thyroid tissue and blood were compared. An independent validation cohort was composed of some 19 hyperthyroidism patients and more than 15 patients who later progressed from hyperthyroidism to ophthalmopathy. A discovery set of more than 90 patients (more than 40 ophthalmopathy, 55 to 65 stable hyperthyroidism) was enrolled to explore V-J signatures distinguishing ophthalmopathy from hyperthyroidism. Following sample collection, hyperthyroidism patients were given methimazole at a starting dose of 30 mg daily, and ophthalmopathy patients were given high-dose intravenous methylprednisolone. TCR beta repertoire signatures were used to distinguish Graves' ophthalmopathy from Graves' hyperthyroidism and to predict progression to ophthalmopathy. In total, over 130 blood samples were TCR-sequenced: around 42 ophthalmopathy, roughly 77 hyperthyroidism and approximately 17 hyperthyroidism-to-ophthalmopathy patients. Results the study describes overall, beyond this receptor: In validation, the model predicted ophthalmopathy progression with roughly 68% sensitivity and about 77% specificity; 12 predicted patients were CT-confirmed with GO in a median of approximately 6.2 months. Sample size was not predetermined statistically, and investigators were not blinded to group allocation. Among expanded thyroid clonotypes with frequency above 0.001, most also showed up in blood, which suggests that blood repertoires may reflect the thyroid immune response. Ophthalmopathy was separated from stable hyperthyroidism by the 13-signature model with about 90% sensitivity and less than 82% specificity in cross-validation and with 80%/75% in the test set.

TCR beta CDR3 regions were amplified from RNA transcripts for repertoire sequencing. The first round was an RT-PCR using HTBI primers with the Qiagen OneStep RT-PCR kit, and this first round was followed by a second-round multiplex PCR, then size selection and purification. Libraries were sequenced paired-end with 100 bp reads on an Illumina HiSeq2000. In the authors' own workflow: Reads were processed with SOAPnuke, discarding reads with adapters, uncalled bases, mean Phred below 15, or no exact constant-primer or identifier match. COPE v1.2.5 was used to merge high-quality paired reads. Unique nucleotide sequences were defined as clonotypes and aligned to IMGT TRB V, D and J references using MiTCR v1.1. Only V-J combinations with frequency above 0.0001 were analysed, covering about 99% of repertoires. For each V-J combination, a TCR clonal expansion and chaos score was defined as F50 clonal expansion divided by the chaos observed in the TCRdist matrix. Welch's t-statistics and random forest were used to reduce the features to about 14 V-J combinations, which were then used as input to a naive Bayes classifier. The similarity between thyroid and blood repertoires was quantified using the Morisita-Horn index. TCRdb cleaned the public reads at Q25 with fastp, built clones with MiXCR and kept in-frame beta chains. Every entry covers one CDR3 protein and lists the most common genes and DNA from its rows. V and J calls and clone size were set by TCRdb, not the authors. This sample comprises about 700,000 distinct CDR3 sequences, around 40% of them detected only once. Roughly 45% of the sample is held by the ten biggest clonotypes.

In regard to this clonotype: The antigen it recognizes is unknown. It has no much larger one-base neighbor in the sample; base qualities were not kept.

V drops 5 bases and J drops 2 bases, leaving 10 bases in between. The germline V gene sets CDR1 to SGHTA and CDR2 to FQGNSA. Spanning cysteine to phenylalanine, the CDR3 consists of 13 amino acids. The kept DNA is CDR3 alone, 39 bases in frame from the first base. The ophthalmopathy patients had moderately to severely active disease, with a Clinical Activity Score of 3 or higher, a NOSPECS grade of 4 or higher, and a disease duration of less than 3 months. Patients with other autoimmune diseases, uncontrolled infections, pregnancy or lactation were excluded. Clinical symptoms, serum thyroxine, TRAb, thyroid ultrasound and orbital computed tomography formed the basis of the diagnosis. Ficoll-Paque density gradient centrifugation was used to isolate PBMCs from about 9.4 ml of fresh peripheral blood. Total RNA was extracted with Trizol reagent and quality-checked on an Agilent 2100 Bioanalyzer.

This chain is built from TRBV7-2 and TRBJ2-7, with the D segment identity uncertain. Sample: peripheral blood. The source is an adult man with Graves' ophthalmopathy. The nucleotides are TGTGCCAGCAGCCAAGGATTTGCCTACGAGCAGTACTTC. This gives the protein CASSQGFAYEQYF.